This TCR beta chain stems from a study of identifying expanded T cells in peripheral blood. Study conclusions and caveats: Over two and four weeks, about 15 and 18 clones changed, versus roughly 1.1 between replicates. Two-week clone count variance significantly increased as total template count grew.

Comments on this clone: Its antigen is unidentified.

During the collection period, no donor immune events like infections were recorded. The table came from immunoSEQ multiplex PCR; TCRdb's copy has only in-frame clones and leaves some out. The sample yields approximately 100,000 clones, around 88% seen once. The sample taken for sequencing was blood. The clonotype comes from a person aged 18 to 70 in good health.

CDR3 protein: CASFGRLGNTIYF. DNA for the CDR3: TGTGCCAGCTTTGGGAGGTTGGGAAACACCATATATTTT. The rearrangement joins TRBV2 to TRBJ1-3; D is undetermined. V was shortened by 8 bases and J by 4 bases, with 12 bases between the two germline ends. The germline CDR1 and CDR2 sequences are SNHLY and FYNNEI. The CDR3 contains 13 residues.